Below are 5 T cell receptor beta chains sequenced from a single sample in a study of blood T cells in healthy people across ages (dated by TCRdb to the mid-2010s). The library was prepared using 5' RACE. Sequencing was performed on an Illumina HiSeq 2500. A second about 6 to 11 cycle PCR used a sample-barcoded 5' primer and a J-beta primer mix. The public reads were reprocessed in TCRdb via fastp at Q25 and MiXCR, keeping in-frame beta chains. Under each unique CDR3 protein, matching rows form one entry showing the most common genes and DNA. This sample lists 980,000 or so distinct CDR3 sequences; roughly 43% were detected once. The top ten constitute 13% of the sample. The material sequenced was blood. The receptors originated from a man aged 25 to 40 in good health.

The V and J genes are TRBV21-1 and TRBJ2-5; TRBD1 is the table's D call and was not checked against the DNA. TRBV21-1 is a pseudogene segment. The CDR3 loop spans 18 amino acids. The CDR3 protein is CASSKIEVWDSNQETQYF. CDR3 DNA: TGTGCCAGCAGCAAAATCGAAGTTTGGGACAGTAACCAAGAGACCCAGTACTTC.

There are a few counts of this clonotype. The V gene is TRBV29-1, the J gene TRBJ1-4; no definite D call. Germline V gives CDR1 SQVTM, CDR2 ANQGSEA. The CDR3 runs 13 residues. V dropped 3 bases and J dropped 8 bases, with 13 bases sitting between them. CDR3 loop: CSVDGQPGEKLFF. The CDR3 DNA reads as TGCAGCGTTGACGGGCAGCCGGGCGAAAAACTGTTTTTT.

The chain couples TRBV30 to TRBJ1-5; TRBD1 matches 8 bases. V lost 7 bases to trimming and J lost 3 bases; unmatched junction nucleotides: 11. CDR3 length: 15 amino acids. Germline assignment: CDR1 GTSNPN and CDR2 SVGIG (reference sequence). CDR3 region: CASQTGEMDNQPQHF. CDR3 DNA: TGTGCCTCGCAGACAGGGGAGATGGACAATCAGCCCCAGCATTTT.

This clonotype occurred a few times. CDR3 coding DNA: TGTGCCAGCACCCGGGACAGGTACTACGGCGAGCAGTACTTC. Translating it yields CASTRDRYYGEQYF. The chain employs TRBV6-5 and TRBJ2-7; 8 bases are a match to TRBD1. Germline V gives CDR1 MNHEY, CDR2 SVGAGI. Trimming took 7 bases from V and 6 from J; bases not matched to a gene: 11. The CDR3 runs to 14 residues.

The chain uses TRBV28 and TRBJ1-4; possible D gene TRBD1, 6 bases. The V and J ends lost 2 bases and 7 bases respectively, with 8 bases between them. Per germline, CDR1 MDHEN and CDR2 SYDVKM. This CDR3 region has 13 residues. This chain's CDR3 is CASSLPGVEKLFF. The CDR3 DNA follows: TGTGCCAGCAGTTTACCAGGGGTTGAAAAACTGTTTTTT.